This TCR beta chain was captured by sequencing in a study of blood T cells in healthy people across ages. Healthy Caucasians from Russia aged about 6 to 90 served as donors. Per sample, a minimum of 6.5 million PBMCs were isolated. A second about 7 to 11 cycle PCR used barcoded and J-beta primers. Tags on each cDNA molecule came from a template-switch adaptor with 12 random nucleotides. Per sample, CDR3-containing paired-end reads numbered at least 2.5 million. TCRdb ran MiXCR on the 5' RACE reads and lists one entry per CDR3 protein. Of some 690,000 distinct CDR3 sequences in the sample, about 20% were seen once. Germline V gene lookup returns CDR1 MDHEN and CDR2 SYDVKM. This CDR3 contains 15 residues. Trimming at V came to 8 bases and at J to 0 bases, leaving 4 bases not matched to a gene. This clonotype turned up a few times.

The sample taken for sequencing was blood. This chain joins TRBV28 and TRBJ2-1, with 10 bases aligning to TRBD2. This clonotype originated in a man in his sixties or seventies in good health. The CDR3 region has the DNA TGTGCCAGCCAGCGGGAGGGTAGCTCCTACAATGAGCAGTTCTTC. Protein: CASQREGSSYNEQFF. Filled out from reference TRBV28 and TRBJ2-1, the complete variable domain reads DVKVTQSSRYLVKRTGEKVFLECVQDMDHENMFWYRQDPGLGLRLIYFSYDVKMKEKGDIPEGYSVSREKKERFSLILESASTNQTSMYLCASQREGSSYNEQFFGPGTRLTVL.